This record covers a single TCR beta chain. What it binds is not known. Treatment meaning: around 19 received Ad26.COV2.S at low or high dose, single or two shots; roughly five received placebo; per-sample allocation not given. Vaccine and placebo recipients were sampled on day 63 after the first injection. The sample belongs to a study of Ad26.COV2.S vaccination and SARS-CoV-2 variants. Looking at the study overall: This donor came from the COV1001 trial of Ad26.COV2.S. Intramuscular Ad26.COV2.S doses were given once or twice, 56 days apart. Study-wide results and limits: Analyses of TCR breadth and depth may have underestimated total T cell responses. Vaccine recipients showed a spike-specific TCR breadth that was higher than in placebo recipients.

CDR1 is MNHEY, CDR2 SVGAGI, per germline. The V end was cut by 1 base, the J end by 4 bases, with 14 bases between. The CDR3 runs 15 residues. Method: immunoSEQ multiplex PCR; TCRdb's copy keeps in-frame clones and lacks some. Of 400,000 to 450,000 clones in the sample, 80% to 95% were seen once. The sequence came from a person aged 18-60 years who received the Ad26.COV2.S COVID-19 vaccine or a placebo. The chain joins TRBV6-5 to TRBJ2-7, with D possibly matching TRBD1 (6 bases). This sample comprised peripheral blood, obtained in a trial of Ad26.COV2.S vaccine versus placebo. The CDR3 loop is CASSYYVGTHYEQYF. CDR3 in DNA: TGTGCCAGCAGTTACTACGTGGGGACACATTACGAGCAGTACTTC.